These T cell receptor beta chains were read from a single sample in a study of shared clonotypes between healthy human individuals. Sequencing was performed with immunoSEQ multiplex PCR; in TCRdb, only in-frame clones are kept and a portion is missing. The top ten hold around 2% of the sample, which has fewer than 850,000 clones, roughly 78% seen once. Sequenced: memory CD4+ T cells sorted from blood. The receptor source for this set is a woman aged 25 to 45 in good health. Both conserved end residues are part of each CDR3. A D gene is named only where the DNA matches it firmly. Clone size is not always given. Where it is, it says once, few, many or a class for expanded clones.

cdr3_nt: TGTGCCAGCTCCCCTGGTTACAGTACCTACGAGCAGTACTTC; cdr3_aa: CASSPGYSTYEQYF; d_call: .; v_call: TRBV18; j_call: TRBJ2-7; clone_size: once
cdr3_nt: TGTGCCAGCAGTGACCGAAAACCAGGGTCTCAGGGGGCAGATACGCAGTATTTT; cdr3_aa: CASSDRKPGSQGADTQYF; d_call: TRBD1; v_call: TRBV25-1; j_call: TRBJ2-3; clone_size: .
cdr3_nt: TGTGCCAGCTCGGGCCCAGGTCTCTATGGGGCCAACGTCCTGACTTTC; cdr3_aa: CASSGPGLYGANVLTF; d_call: .; v_call: TRBV21-1; j_call: TRBJ2-6; clone_size: .
cdr3_nt: TGTGCCAGCAGCTTGGACCCAGGGGGCGTCTACGAGCAGTACTTC; cdr3_aa: CASSLDPGGVYEQYF; d_call: TRBD1; v_call: TRBV5-6; j_call: TRBJ2-7; clone_size: .
cdr3_nt: TGTGCCAGCAATGAGCGAGTCGGCTACACCTTC; cdr3_aa: CASNERVGYTF; d_call: .; v_call: TRBV28; j_call: TRBJ1-2; clone_size: .
cdr3_nt: TGTGCCAGCAGTTTATGGGTAGGGGGCCGGTCACCCCTCCACTTT; cdr3_aa: CASSLWVGGRSPLHF; d_call: TRBD1; v_call: TRBV28; j_call: TRBJ1-6; clone_size: once
cdr3_nt: TGTGCCAGCAGTTGGATTCGGCGAGAAGCTTTCTTT; cdr3_aa: CASSWIRREAFF; d_call: .; v_call: TRBV28; j_call: TRBJ1-1; clone_size: .
cdr3_nt: TGTGCCAGCAGTTACAGAGGACAGGGCCGGGCTGAAGCTTTCTTT; cdr3_aa: CASSYRGQGRAEAFF; d_call: TRBD1; v_call: TRBV6-5; j_call: TRBJ1-1; clone_size: once
cdr3_nt: TGTGCCTGGAGTCCAGAATCCAGGGTCTACGAGCAGTACTTC; cdr3_aa: CAWSPESRVYEQYF; d_call: .; v_call: TRBV30; j_call: TRBJ2-7; clone_size: few
cdr3_nt: TGTGCCAGCCTCCCTTGGGACCAAGAACTAAATCAGCCCCAGCATTTT; cdr3_aa: CASLPWDQELNQPQHF; d_call: .; v_call: TRBV28; j_call: TRBJ1-5; clone_size: .
cdr3_nt: TGTGCCAGCAGTCGGGCGGTGTATGGCTACACCTTC; cdr3_aa: CASSRAVYGYTF; d_call: .; v_call: TRBV2; j_call: TRBJ1-2; clone_size: .
cdr3_nt: TGCGCCAGCAGCTTGGCCTACGGGGGCCAGGGGACTGAAGCTTTCTTT; cdr3_aa: CASSLAYGGQGTEAFF; d_call: .; v_call: TRBV5-1; j_call: TRBJ1-1; clone_size: few
cdr3_nt: TGTGCCAGCAGCAAAGTAGGAAACACCATATATTTT; cdr3_aa: CASSKVGNTIYF; d_call: .; v_call: TRBV7-8; j_call: TRBJ1-3; clone_size: .
cdr3_nt: TGTGCCAGCAGTTCGGGACAGCTTGAAGAGACCCAGTACTTC; cdr3_aa: CASSSGQLEETQYF; d_call: TRBD1; v_call: TRBV28; j_call: TRBJ2-5; clone_size: .
cdr3_nt: TGCGCCAGCAGCCCGAACCTAACTCCGGGCCCCCTGTCTGGAAACACCATATATTTT; cdr3_aa: CASSPNLTPGPLSGNTIYF; d_call: .; v_call: TRBV4-1; j_call: TRBJ1-3; clone_size: few
cdr3_nt: TGTGCCAGCAGCCGACAAAGGGGAGATACGCAGTATTTT; cdr3_aa: CASSRQRGDTQYF; d_call: .; v_call: TRBV7-2; j_call: TRBJ2-3; clone_size: .
cdr3_nt: TGTGCCAGCAGTCCGACAGCAACTAATGAAAAACTGTTTTTT; cdr3_aa: CASSPTATNEKLFF; d_call: .; v_call: TRBV6-5; j_call: TRBJ1-4; clone_size: .
cdr3_nt: TGTGCCAGCAACTCCCGGACAGGGGGCTACTACGAGCAGTACTTC; cdr3_aa: CASNSRTGGYYEQYF; d_call: TRBD1; v_call: TRBV27; j_call: TRBJ2-7; clone_size: .
cdr3_nt: TGCGCCAGCAGCTTGGGAGGGGCGAGCGAGCAGTACTTC; cdr3_aa: CASSLGGASEQYF; d_call: .; v_call: TRBV5-1; j_call: TRBJ2-7; clone_size: .
cdr3_nt: TGTGCCAGCAGTGAAGGCGCCGGGGCCACGAACACTGAAGCTTTCTTT; cdr3_aa: CASSEGAGATNTEAFF; d_call: .; v_call: TRBV6-1; j_call: TRBJ1-1; clone_size: .
cdr3_nt: TGTGCCAGCAGCTTTGGGACAGGGTTCATCGGTAGCAATCAGCCCCAGCATTTT; cdr3_aa: CASSFGTGFIGSNQPQHF; d_call: TRBD1; v_call: TRBV7-9; j_call: TRBJ1-5; clone_size: .
cdr3_nt: TGTGCCAGTAGTATGGGGCTCCACAGCTCTGGGGCCAACGTCCTGACTTTC; cdr3_aa: CASSMGLHSSGANVLTF; d_call: .; v_call: TRBV19; j_call: TRBJ2-6; clone_size: .
cdr3_nt: TGTGCCAGCGCTAGCGGGAGTCGGTCAGATACGCAGTATTTT; cdr3_aa: CASASGSRSDTQYF; d_call: TRBD2; v_call: TRBV5-4; j_call: TRBJ2-3; clone_size: .
cdr3_nt: TGTGCCAGCAGCTATCTTGGGGGACAGGGTTCAGGAAACACCATATATTTT; cdr3_aa: CASSYLGGQGSGNTIYF; d_call: TRBD1; v_call: TRBV7-6; j_call: TRBJ1-3; clone_size: .
cdr3_nt: TGCGCCAGCAGCCAAGATCGCAGTATGGGGTTAGCTAACTATGGCTACACCTTC; cdr3_aa: CASSQDRSMGLANYGYTF; d_call: .; v_call: TRBV4-1; j_call: TRBJ1-2; clone_size: .
cdr3_nt: TGTGCCAGCAGCTCTTCGTCAGATACGCAGTATTTT; cdr3_aa: CASSSSSDTQYF; d_call: .; v_call: TRBV7-3; j_call: TRBJ2-3; clone_size: .
cdr3_nt: TGTGCCAGCAGTTTATATCCCCCGGGTAGCGGAAGCACAGATACGCAGTATTTT; cdr3_aa: CASSLYPPGSGSTDTQYF; d_call: .; v_call: TRBV27; j_call: TRBJ2-3; clone_size: many
cdr3_nt: TGTGCCAGCAGTTTAGTCAAGCGGACTAATGAGCAGTTCTTC; cdr3_aa: CASSLVKRTNEQFF; d_call: .; v_call: TRBV27; j_call: TRBJ2-1; clone_size: .
cdr3_nt: TGTGCCAGCTCATCCACAGAGACGGGATACAATGAGCAGTTCTTC; cdr3_aa: CASSSTETGYNEQFF; d_call: .; v_call: TRBV18; j_call: TRBJ2-1; clone_size: few
cdr3_nt: TGCGCCAGCAGCTTGGAAGGAGGTCAGCCCCAGCATTTT; cdr3_aa: CASSLEGGQPQHF; d_call: .; v_call: TRBV5-1; j_call: TRBJ1-5; clone_size: many
cdr3_nt: TGTGCCAGCAGCCCGTACCGGGAGTCATATGGCTACACCTTC; cdr3_aa: CASSPYRESYGYTF; d_call: .; v_call: TRBV14; j_call: TRBJ1-2; clone_size: .
cdr3_nt: TGTGCCACCAGCAGAGATTACCGCCGGGACAGGGTCTACGAGCAGTACTTC; cdr3_aa: CATSRDYRRDRVYEQYF; d_call: TRBD1; v_call: TRBV15; j_call: TRBJ2-7; clone_size: .
cdr3_nt: TGTGCCAGCAGCTTCGACAGGGGAGGGGAGCAGTACTTC; cdr3_aa: CASSFDRGGEQYF; d_call: .; v_call: TRBV11-2; j_call: TRBJ2-7; clone_size: .
cdr3_nt: TGTGCCAGTCAAGACCCGGGCGGCAGTTTTAATGAGCAGTTCTTC; cdr3_aa: CASQDPGGSFNEQFF; d_call: .; v_call: TRBV25-1; j_call: TRBJ2-1; clone_size: .
cdr3_nt: TGTGCCAGCAGAGCGGGCGTTCGGTACACCGGGGAGCTGTTTTTT; cdr3_aa: CASRAGVRYTGELFF; d_call: .; v_call: TRBV27; j_call: TRBJ2-2; clone_size: .
cdr3_nt: TGTGCCAGCTCACCAACGAGCTCTGGGGCCAACGTCCTGACTTTC; cdr3_aa: CASSPTSSGANVLTF; d_call: .; v_call: TRBV18; j_call: TRBJ2-6; clone_size: .
cdr3_nt: TGTGCCAGCAGGACGTACAGTGCGGAAGAGCAGTACTTC; cdr3_aa: CASRTYSAEEQYF; d_call: .; v_call: TRBV7-9; j_call: TRBJ2-7; clone_size: few
cdr3_nt: TGTGCCAGCAGCACAGTTGGGACAGAGGGCTATGGCTACACCTTC; cdr3_aa: CASSTVGTEGYGYTF; d_call: TRBD1; v_call: TRBV28; j_call: TRBJ1-2; clone_size: .
cdr3_nt: TGTGCCAGCAGTCAATCAGGACTAGCGGGATTGTGGGAGACCCAGTACTTC; cdr3_aa: CASSQSGLAGLWETQYF; d_call: TRBD2; v_call: TRBV28; j_call: TRBJ2-5; clone_size: .
cdr3_nt: TGTGCCAGCAGGCCCAGGGGAGGGGGCACTGAAGCTTTCTTT; cdr3_aa: CASRPRGGGTEAFF; d_call: .; v_call: TRBV2; j_call: TRBJ1-1; clone_size: .
cdr3_nt: TGCAGCGCCGGGGGTGGGTCGGGAGATACGCAGTATTTT; cdr3_aa: CSAGGGSGDTQYF; d_call: .; v_call: TRBV29-1; j_call: TRBJ2-3; clone_size: .
cdr3_nt: TGTGCCAGCAGCTTAGGGGGACTAGCGGGAGTAGAGACCCAGTACTTC; cdr3_aa: CASSLGGLAGVETQYF; d_call: TRBD2; v_call: TRBV7-2; j_call: TRBJ2-5; clone_size: few
cdr3_nt: TGTGCCAGCAGGTCCGTGAGGGCTTCCTACGAGCAGTACTTC; cdr3_aa: CASRSVRASYEQYF; d_call: .; v_call: TRBV28; j_call: TRBJ2-7; clone_size: .
cdr3_nt: TGTGCCAGTAGTGCAAGGACAGGGGTAGGCTACACCTTC; cdr3_aa: CASSARTGVGYTF; d_call: TRBD1; v_call: TRBV19; j_call: TRBJ1-2; clone_size: .
cdr3_nt: TGTGCCAGCAATCAGGACGGAAACTCTGGAAACACCATATATTTT; cdr3_aa: CASNQDGNSGNTIYF; d_call: .; v_call: TRBV6-5; j_call: TRBJ1-3; clone_size: few
cdr3_nt: TGTGCCAGCAGTTTAGGGGGACAGGGTTATGGCTACACCTTC; cdr3_aa: CASSLGGQGYGYTF; d_call: TRBD1; v_call: TRBV28; j_call: TRBJ1-2; clone_size: many
cdr3_nt: TGCAGCGTTGTAGGAGCGGGAGCGGGAAACGAGCAGTACTTC; cdr3_aa: CSVVGAGAGNEQYF; d_call: TRBD2; v_call: TRBV29-1; j_call: TRBJ2-7; clone_size: .
cdr3_nt: TGTGCCAGCACCCCGGGACTAGCGGTCACCGGGGAGCTGTTTTTT; cdr3_aa: CASTPGLAVTGELFF; d_call: TRBD2; v_call: TRBV28; j_call: TRBJ2-2; clone_size: .
cdr3_nt: TGTGCCAGCAGGCTGGCTCGGGCCTCAGATACGCAGTATTTT; cdr3_aa: CASRLARASDTQYF; d_call: .; v_call: TRBV2; j_call: TRBJ2-3; clone_size: .